This T cell receptor beta chain stems from a study of cytomegalovirus exposure and HLA in healthy donors. Whole-study results and caveats: Further analysis, carried out later, found HLA-associated TCR beta chains more clonally expanded than equally common other chains. Further analysis was carried out later, and it showed several of the most significant clusters appearing linked to common viral pathogens.

Remarks on this clone: Its target is unknown.

Both 60 Vbeta primers and 13 Jbeta primers went into the PCR. Some clones are missing from TCRdb's copy, which holds only in-frame ones; the method was immunoSEQ multiplex PCR. This table has 60,000 to 85,000 clones, under 80% appearing once. CDR1 SGHVS and CDR2 FQNEAQ come from the germline V gene. Trimming took 1 base from V and 9 from J, leaving 22 bases between them. CDR3 length: 17 residues. This chain connects TRBV7-8 to TRBJ2-1, with D possibly TRBD1 on 5 matching bases. The sequenced sample was PBMCs. The TCR sequence derives from a male donor in good health and CMV-seropositive. The CDR3 DNA sequence: TGTGCCAGCAGCTTAGGGGGCTCCCTTCTTTTCACGGGTGAGCAGTTCTTC. It codes for CASSLGGSLLFTGEQFF.